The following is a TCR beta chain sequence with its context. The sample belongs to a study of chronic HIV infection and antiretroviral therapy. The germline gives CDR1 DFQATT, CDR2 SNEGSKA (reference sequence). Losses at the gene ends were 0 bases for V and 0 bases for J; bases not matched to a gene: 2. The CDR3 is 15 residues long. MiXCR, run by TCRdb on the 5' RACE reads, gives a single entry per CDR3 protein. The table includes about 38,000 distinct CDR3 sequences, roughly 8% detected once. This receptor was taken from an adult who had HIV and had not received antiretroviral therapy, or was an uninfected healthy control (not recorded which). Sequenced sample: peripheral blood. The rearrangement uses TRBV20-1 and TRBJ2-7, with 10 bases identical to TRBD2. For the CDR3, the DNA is TGCAGTGCTAGAGAACTAGCGGGAACCTCCTACGAGCAGTACTTC. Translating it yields CSARELAGTSYEQYF.